These 7 T cell receptor beta chains came from one sample sequenced in a study of metastatic and nonmetastatic thyroid tumors. TCRdb reprocessed the PCR reads using MiXCR. Here the sample spans about 53,000 clones, 20% being singletons. Thyroid surgery was preceded by no treatment in any patient. Sequencing was performed on blood. The receptors originated from a female donor with papillary thyroid cancer or a benign thyroid nodule (not recorded which). Some clones in this sample may be carry-over from other donors' samples.

The sample holds many counts of this clone. The chain recombines TRBV28 with TRBJ2-7; tentative D call: TRBD2 (5 bases). The germline V gene has CDR1 MDHEN and CDR2 SYDVKM. Trimming removed 3 bases at V and 7 bases at J, with 13 bases between. This CDR3 spans 13 amino acids. The CDR3 spells CASSFNLREEQYF. CDR3 coding DNA: TGTGCCAGCAGTTTTAACCTTCGGGAAGAGCAGTACTTC.

The table lists this clone with many counts. The gene calls are TRBV5-1 and TRBJ2-1; 13 nucleotides agree with TRBD2. The germline gives CDR1 SGHRS, CDR2 YFSETQ. V was pared by 4 bases and J by 3 bases, with 7 bases of the junction left unmatched. The CDR3 runs 17 residues. The DNA for the CDR3 is TGCGCCAGCAGCCATGGACTAGCGGGAGCTGACTACAATGAGCAGTTCTTC. Its translation is CASSHGLAGADYNEQFF.

Concerning this clone: Given the absence of the conserved phenylalanine or tryptophan at the CDR3 end, a read error is likely. The chain combines TRBV12-3 or TRBV12-4 with TRBJ2-7, with D tentatively TRBD1 (5 bases). V lost 6 bases to trimming and J lost 2 bases, with 14 bases between them. The CDR3 runs to 14 residues. The chain's CDR3 is CASSMQQVPYEQYC. The CDR3 nucleotides read TGTGCCAGCAGCATGCAACAGGTGCCCTACGAGCAGTACTGC.

A few counts support this clone. The chain carries TRBV15 and TRBJ2-7, with 10 nucleotides matching TRBD2. With 8 bases clipped from V and 11 bases from J, the junction kept 18 bases outside the gene matches. CDR1 and CDR2 (germline): LNHNV, YYDKDF (reference sequence). The CDR3 length is 15 residues. CDR3 in amino acids: CATFRDRPSGSMKYF. CDR3 sequence (DNA): TGTGCCACCTTCAGAGATCGGCCTAGCGGGAGTATGAAGTACTTC. Full variable domain (rest looked up from reference TRBV15 and TRBJ2-7): DAMVIQNPRYQVTQFGKPVTLSCSQTLNHNVMYWYQQKSSQAPKLLFHYYDKDFNNEADTPDNFQSRRPNTSFCFLDIRSPGLGDTAMYLCATFRDRPSGSMKYFGPGTRLTVT.

This clone was detected many times. The chain employs TRBV2 and TRBJ1-2; 7 bases line up with TRBD1. The CDR3 spans 13 residues. In germline, CDR1 is SNHLY, CDR2 FYNNEI. J gave up 8 bases and V 3 bases, and 6 bases lay outside the gene matches. DNA for the CDR3: TGTGCCAGCAGTGATAGACAGGGACTAGGCTACACCTTC. Protein sequence: CASSDRQGLGYTF.

In the case of this clone: It may be a read error: a sequence one base away is much more abundant. V is TRBV11-2 and J is TRBJ2-1; D is perhaps TRBD2 (6 bases). Looked up from germline, CDR1 is SGHAT and CDR2 is FQNNGV. The CDR3 sequence is 14 residues long. For the CDR3, the DNA is TGTGCCAGCATCTTAGGGGACTCTCTAGGGGAGCAGTTCTTC. It translates to CASILGDSLGEQFF. The full variable domain, its missing parts supplied by reference TRBV11-2 and TRBJ2-1, is EAGVAQSPRYKIIEKRQSVAFWCNPISGHATLYWYQQILGQGPKLLIQFQNNGVVDDSQLPKDRFSAERLKGVDSTLKIQPAKLEDSAVYLCASILGDSLGEQFFGPGTRLTVL.

The table lists this clone with many counts. The rearrangement links TRBV19 to TRBJ2-5; D is perhaps TRBD1 or TRBD2 (7 bases each). The CDR3 has 15 residues. Trimming took off 8 bases at V and 2 bases at J, with 18 bases between the two ends. CDR1 LNHDA and CDR2 SQIVND come from the germline V gene (reference sequence). Here the CDR3 reads CASGGGWDRQETQYF. In nucleotides, the CDR3 is TGTGCCAGTGGGGGGGGGTGGGACAGACAAGAGACCCAGTACTTC.